This T cell receptor (beta chain) was recorded in a study of blood T cell repertoires in COVID-19. On the study more broadly: Samples taken during acute and convalescent COVID-19 were collected in the United States, Italy and Spain. T cells, B-cell-depleted T cells, or PBMCs provided the cDNA or gDNA that served as material.

In the original workflow: Estimated nucleated cell counts came from reference gene primer amplification. The method was immunoSEQ multiplex PCR; TCRdb's version includes in-frame clones alone and lacks a portion of them. V, J and clone size are taken as reported in that table, and D and trimming were inferred from the DNA itself. The sample has 95,000 to 150,000 clones, about nine tenths seen once. This CDR3 comprises 16 residues. V gave up 3 bases and J gave up 4 bases, with 16 bases separating them. From germline, CDR1 is SGHRS and CDR2 YFSETQ. The clonotype was recovered from a woman in her 70s with acute or convalescent COVID-19. The chain combines TRBV5-1 with TRBJ2-2; tentatively, D is TRBD2 (7 bases). The sequenced sample consisted of peripheral blood. CDR3 bases: TGCGCCAGCAGCTACCTCGGGGGGCTAGGCACCGGGGAGCTGTTTTTT. Translated, it gives CASSYLGGLGTGELFF. Full variable domain (outside the CDR3, taken from reference TRBV5-1 and TRBJ2-2): KAGVTQTPRYLIKTRGQQVTLSCSPISGHRSVSWYQQTPGQGLQFLFEYFSETQRNKGNFPGRFSGRQFSNSRSEMNVSTLELGDSALYLCASSYLGGLGTGELFFGEGSRLTVL.